This T cell receptor beta chain was identified during a study of blood T cell repertoires in COVID-19. The table lists this clone with many counts. Per the authors' pipeline: How many nucleated cells were present was estimated from reference gene primer amplification. Only in-frame clones appear in the TCRdb table, and some are missing; sequencing was by immunoSEQ multiplex PCR. V, J and clone size are those of that table, while D and trimming were read from the DNA. The data contain roughly 60,000 clones, 78% of them singletons. The sequencing input was peripheral blood. The clonotype was recovered from a human donor in a cohort sampled during active COVID-19.

The CDR3, as DNA: TGTGCCAGCAGCTTGGGGGGACAGGGGATGACTGAAGCTTTCTTT. Its protein product is CASSLGGQGMTEAFF. V usage is TRBV5-6 and J usage is TRBJ1-1, with 10 positions matching TRBD1. There are 15 residues in the CDR3. Germline lookup yields CDR1 SGHDT and CDR2 YYEEEE. V lost 0 bases to trimming and J lost 5 bases; unmatched junction nucleotides: 4.